Presented here are 17 T cell receptor beta chains from one specimen sequenced in a study of T cell repertoires in cytomegalovirus infection. TCRdb analysed the reads with MiXCR anew, one entry per CDR3 protein. The table includes about 230,000 distinct CDR3 sequences, 22% detected once. The specimen was CD8+ T cells from PBMCs. These receptors all come from a human donor in good health (CMV status not recorded). Some clones in this sample may be carry-over from other donors' samples.

This clonotype was picked up a small number of times. In DNA form, the CDR3 reads TGCAGTGCTAGAGACGCTAGCTACGAGCAGTACTTC. It encodes CSARDASYEQYF. The rearrangement uses TRBV20-1 and TRBJ2-7; D is ambiguous. V shed 0 bases and J shed 3 bases, with 6 bases lying between them. Germline-derived CDR1 and CDR2 are DFQATT and SNEGSKA (reference sequence). The CDR3 sequence is 12 residues long.

Comment on this clonotype: The junction departs from the called germline gene at one end, perhaps through a read error. J is TRBJ1-1 and V is TRBV6-6, with 7 positions matching TRBD1. The CDR3 consists of 16 residues. Germline loops: CDR1 MNHNY, CDR2 SVGAGI (reference sequence). The CDR3 reads CANSYSRQGSRTEAFF. Written as DNA, the CDR3 is TGTGCCAACAGTTACTCGAGACAGGGCTCTAGGACTGAAGCTTTCTTT.

This clonotype was counted at least ten times. The chain has TRBV20-1 and TRBJ1-2; 7 positions agree with TRBD1. Germline CDR1 reads DFQATT; CDR2 reads SNEGSKA (reference sequence). This CDR3 has 15 residues. The J segment lost 4 bases and the V segment lost 0 bases, leaving 8 bases of the junction unmatched. The CDR3 region is CSARESTGAGYGYTF. The CDR3 nucleotides are TGCAGTGCTAGAGAAAGTACAGGGGCGGGCTATGGCTACACCTTC.

There are a few counts of this clonotype. The J gene is TRBJ2-5, the V gene TRBV28; TRBD1 might be the D (6 bases). CDR1 and CDR2 (germline): MDHEN, SYDVKM. The CDR3 spans 12 residues. V lost 11 bases, J lost 4 bases, and 14 bases lay in between. CDR3: CASRGSGETQYF. CDR3 nucleotide sequence: TGTGCCTCAAGGGGGAGCGGAGAGACCCAGTACTTC.

V usage is TRBV30 and J usage is TRBJ1-1; a weak D match, TRBD1 (5 bases). The CDR3 contains 12 residues. The V and J ends lost 7 bases and 11 bases respectively, with 20 bases between them. CDR1 GTSNPN and CDR2 SVGIG come from the germline V gene (reference sequence). This chain's CDR3 is CASLGAPKDAFF. DNA of the CDR3: TGTGCCTCCCTCGGGGCTCCCAAGGACGCTTTCTTT.

This clonotype was seen ten or more times. The rearrangement uses TRBV7-2 and TRBJ1-1, with D uncertain. V was cut by 2 bases and J by 1 base, with 11 bases left in between. The CDR3 totals 15 residues. Per the germline V gene, CDR1 is SGHTA and CDR2 is FQGNSA. This CDR3 is CASSLWTWGNTEAFF. The CDR3 nucleotides read TGTGCCAGCAGCTTATGGACGTGGGGGAACACTGAAGCTTTCTTT.

The chain couples TRBV28 to TRBJ2-1; 8 nucleotides line up with TRBD1. Trimming cost V 5 bases and J 1 base; bases outside gene matches: 7. CDR1 MDHEN and CDR2 SYDVKM come from the germline V gene. The CDR3 loop spans 16 amino acids. CDR3 loop: CASSPTGVFSYNEQFF. In DNA, the CDR3 is TGTGCCAGCAGTCCGACAGGGGTTTTTTCCTACAATGAGCAGTTCTTC.

The J gene is TRBJ2-1, the V gene TRBV7-8, with 14 positions matching TRBD2. V shed 3 bases and J 6 bases; nucleotides not matched to a gene: 4. The CDR3 loop spans 16 amino acids. Germline CDR1 is SGHVS and CDR2 is FQNEAQ. The CDR3 loop is CASSLPTSGGGNEQFF. Here the CDR3 DNA reads TGTGCCAGCAGCTTGCCGACTAGCGGGGGGGGCAATGAGCAGTTCTTC.

The J gene is TRBJ2-7, the V gene TRBV25-1, with a possible D match to TRBD1 (6 bases). CDR3 length: 13 amino acids. Trimming pared 8 bases from V and 7 bases from J, leaving 18 bases between. CDR1 is MGHDK and CDR2 is SYGVNS in the germline V gene. DNA of the CDR3: TGTGCCAGCGAAAGTCACAGGGAAGTAGAGCAGTACTTC. Protein: CASESHREVEQYF.

This clonotype was counted many times. This chain uses TRBV12-3 or TRBV12-4 with TRBJ2-7; D uncertain. The CDR3 is made up of 13 amino acids. Between the trimmed V and J ends, which lost 6 bases and 6 bases, there was a span of 15 bases. CDR3 bases: TGTGCCAGCAGCTTCAACACCGGCGGCGAGCAGTACTTC. This codes for CASSFNTGGEQYF.

This clonotype has just a few counts. This chain connects TRBV15 to TRBJ2-3; D uncertain. Germline V gene data show CDR1 as LNHNV and CDR2 as YYDKDF (reference sequence). The V gene lost 1 base and the J gene lost 1 base, with 3 bases spanning the gap. There are 13 residues in the CDR3. The CDR3 protein is CATSRVGTDTQYF. The CDR3 bases are TGTGCCACCAGCAGAGTAGGCACAGATACGCAGTATTTT.

This clonotype was detected a few times. The chain joins TRBV20-1 to TRBJ2-7; a possible D gene is TRBD1 (6 bases). Germline V lookup: CDR1 DFQATT, CDR2 SNEGSKA (reference sequence). The CDR3 sequence is 15 residues long. V lost 2 bases and J lost 2, with 16 bases in between. CDR3 DNA sequence: TGCAGTGCTAGACGGTCGGACAGCTCGCCCTACGAGCAGTACTTC. Amino acids: CSARRSDSSPYEQYF.

This clonotype was counted only a few times. This chain connects TRBV12-3 or TRBV12-4 to TRBJ2-5; no definite D call. V was trimmed by 1 base and J by 10 bases, leaving 7 bases between them. The CDR3 has 11 residues. CDR3 nucleotides: TGTGCCAGCAGTTTAGACCGGGTCCAGTACTTC. Protein sequence: CASSLDRVQYF.

This clonotype was seen just once. One end of the junction fails to match germline, which may point to a read error. The chain has TRBV19 and TRBJ2-1; 9 nucleotides agree with TRBD2. CDR1 is LNHDA and CDR2 is SQIVND in the germline V gene (reference sequence). This CDR3 contains 15 residues. The CDR3, as DNA: TGTGCCAGTAGTAATGGCGGGGGGGCCTACAGTGAGCAGTTCTTC. It encodes CASSNGGGAYSEQFF.

The rearrangement uses TRBV20-1 and TRBJ2-3; D is possibly TRBD2 (5 bases). CDR3 size: 17 residues. Looked up from germline, CDR1 is DFQATT and CDR2 is SNEGSKA (reference sequence). V lost 0 bases to trimming and J lost 4 bases, with 20 bases between them. CDR3 protein: CSARDLGGFSAADTQYF. The CDR3 DNA is TGCAGTGCTAGAGATCTTGGCGGGTTCTCGGCTGCAGATACGCAGTATTTT.

On this clonotype: A read error may account for a junction end that differs from germline. V is TRBV5-5 and J is TRBJ2-1; D gene ambiguous. Germline V CDR1 and CDR2: SGHKS, YYEKEE (reference sequence). CDR3 length: 14 residues. The CDR3 DNA reads TGTGCCAGCAGCTTGGAAGCAGATTACAATGAGCAGTTCTTT. This encodes CASSLEADYNEQFF.

J is TRBJ2-6 and V is TRBV11-2; TRBD1 matches at 7 bases. The CDR3 is 21 residues long. CDR1 SGHAT and CDR2 FQNNGV come from the germline V gene. V was clipped by 1 base and J by 2 bases; unmatched bases: 17. CDR3 in amino acids: CASSLGTKLDRFLTGANVLTF. The CDR3, as DNA: TGTGCCAGCAGCTTAGGGACGAAATTGGACAGGTTCCTTACTGGGGCCAACGTCCTGACTTTC.